This T cell receptor beta chain was captured in a study of siplizumab effects on memory and regulatory T cells. A word on this clone: Its antigen remains unidentified.

Germline assignment: CDR1 SGHNT and CDR2 YYREEE (reference sequence). Losses at the gene ends were 2 bases for V and 7 bases for J; bases not matched to a gene: 1. The CDR3 spans 13 residues. TCRdb's copy holds only in-frame clones and misses some; the assay was immunoSEQ multiplex PCR. The table has roughly 120,000 clones, approximately 94% seen once. Study results and caveats: Siplizumab, the agent tested, significantly reduced alloreactive sequences traceable to unstimulated CD4+ memory cells.

The sequence was obtained from a human donor in good health. The chain links TRBV5-4 to TRBJ1-5, with TRBD1 matching over 9 bases. Specimen: non-Treg CD4+ T cells sorted from blood. The CDR3: CASSLDRGQPQHF. CDR3 sequence (DNA): TGTGCCAGCAGCTTAGACAGGGGGCAGCCCCAGCATTTT.